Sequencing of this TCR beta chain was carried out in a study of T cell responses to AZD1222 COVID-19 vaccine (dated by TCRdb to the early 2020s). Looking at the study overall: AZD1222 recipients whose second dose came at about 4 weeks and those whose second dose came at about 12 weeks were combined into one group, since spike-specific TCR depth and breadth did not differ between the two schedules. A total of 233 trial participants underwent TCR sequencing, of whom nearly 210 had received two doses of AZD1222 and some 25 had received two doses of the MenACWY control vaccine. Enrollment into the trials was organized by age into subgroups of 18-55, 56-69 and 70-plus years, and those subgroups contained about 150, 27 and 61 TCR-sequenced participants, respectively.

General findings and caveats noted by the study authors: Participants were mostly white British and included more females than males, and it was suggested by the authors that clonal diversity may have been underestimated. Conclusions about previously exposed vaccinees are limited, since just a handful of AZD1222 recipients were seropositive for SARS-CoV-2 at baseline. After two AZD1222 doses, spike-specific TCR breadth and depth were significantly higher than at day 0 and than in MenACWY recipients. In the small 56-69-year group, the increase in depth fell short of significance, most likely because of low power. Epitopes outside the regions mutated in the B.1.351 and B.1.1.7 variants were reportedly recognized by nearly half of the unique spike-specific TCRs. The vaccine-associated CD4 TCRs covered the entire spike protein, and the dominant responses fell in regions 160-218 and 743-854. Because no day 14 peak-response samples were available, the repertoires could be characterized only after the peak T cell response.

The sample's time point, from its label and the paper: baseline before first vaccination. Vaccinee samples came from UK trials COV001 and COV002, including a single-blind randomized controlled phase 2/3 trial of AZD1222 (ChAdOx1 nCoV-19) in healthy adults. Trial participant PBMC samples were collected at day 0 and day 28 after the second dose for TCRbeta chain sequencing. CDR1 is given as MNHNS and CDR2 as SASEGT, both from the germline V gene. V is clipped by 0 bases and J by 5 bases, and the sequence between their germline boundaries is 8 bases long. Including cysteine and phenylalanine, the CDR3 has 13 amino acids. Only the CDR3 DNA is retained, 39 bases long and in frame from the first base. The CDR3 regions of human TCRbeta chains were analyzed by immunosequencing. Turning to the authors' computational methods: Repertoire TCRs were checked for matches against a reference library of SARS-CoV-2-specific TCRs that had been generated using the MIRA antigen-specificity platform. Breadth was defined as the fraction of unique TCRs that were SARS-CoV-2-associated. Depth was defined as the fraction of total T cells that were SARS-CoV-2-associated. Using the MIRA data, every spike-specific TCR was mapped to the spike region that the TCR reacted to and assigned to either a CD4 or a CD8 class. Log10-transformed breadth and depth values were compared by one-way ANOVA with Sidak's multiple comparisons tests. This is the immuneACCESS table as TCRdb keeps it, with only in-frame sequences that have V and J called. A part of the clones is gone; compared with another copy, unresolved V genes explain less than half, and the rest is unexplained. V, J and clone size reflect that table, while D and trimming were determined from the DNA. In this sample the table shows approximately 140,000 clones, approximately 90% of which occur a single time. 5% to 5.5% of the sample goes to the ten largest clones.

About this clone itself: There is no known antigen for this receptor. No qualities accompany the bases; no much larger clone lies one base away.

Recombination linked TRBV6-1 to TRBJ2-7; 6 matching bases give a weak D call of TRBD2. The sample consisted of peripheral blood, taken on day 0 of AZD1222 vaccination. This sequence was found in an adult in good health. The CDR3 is CASSEARRDEQYF. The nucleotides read TGTGCCAGCAGTGAAGCGCGGAGGGACGAGCAGTACTTC.